A single count supports the clone carrying this TCR beta chain. Clones were read by immunoSEQ multiplex PCR, and TCRdb kept only the in-frame ones, dropping some. The data show approximately 470,000 clones, around 90% seen once. This CDR3 is built from 16 residues. Between the trimmed V and J ends, which lost 3 bases and 5 bases, there was a span of 19 bases. The V gene's germline CDR1 is MGHRA and CDR2 YSYEKL. The record originates from a study of blood T cell repertoires in COVID-19. The chain is built from TRBV4-1 and TRBJ2-5; D might be TRBD2 (5 bases). Sample: PBMCs or T cells enriched from blood (not recorded which). The TCR was taken from a woman younger than 35 who had recovered from COVID-19. CDR3: CASSHHVDPRRETQYF. For the CDR3, the DNA is TGCGCCAGCAGCCACCACGTGGACCCCAGGAGGGAGACCCAGTACTTC.